This T cell receptor beta chain was sequenced during a study of neurological immune-mediated disorders. Sample time point: technical triplicate 1. For the sorted libraries, 900,000 to 1,000,000 CD4+ or CD8+ T cells were used. As for the cDNA, it was generated by 5'RACE with 10-nucleotide random UMIs. Whenever a sequencing run was performed, it yielded over 170 million TCR-beta sequences from 15-18 subjects. TCRdb re-called the 5' RACE reads through MiXCR, storing one row per CDR3 protein. This table holds fewer than 30,000 distinct CDR3 sequences, less than 15% found once. V lost 3 bases to trimming and J lost 4 bases; unmatched junction nucleotides: 0. CDR1 and CDR2 (germline): DFQATT, SNEGSKA (reference sequence). The CDR3 has 12 amino acids. This clonotype was seen at least ten times. What it recognizes is unknown. Whole-study results and caveats: None of the CDR3 amino acid sequences of expanded clones recurred across subjects, suggesting private repertoires in all groups.

This sequence joins TRBV20-1 and TRBJ2-5; TRBD1 matches at 9 bases. The source of this sequence is a female donor with HTLV-1-associated myelopathy (HAM/TSP). The sample taken for sequencing was CD4+ T cells from blood. The CDR3 DNA follows: TGCAGTGCTAGGGACAGGGGAGAGACCCAGTACTTC. Translating gives CSARDRGETQYF.